The 26 T cell receptor beta chains below come from one sample, sequenced in a study of blood T cell repertoires in COVID-19. The method was immunoSEQ multiplex PCR; TCRdb's version includes in-frame clones alone and lacks a portion of them. The table has 230,000 or so clones, 70% to 90% seen once. The specimen was PBMCs or T cells enriched from blood (not recorded which). The source of these receptors is a middle-aged woman with acute COVID-19.

The J gene is TRBJ2-2, the V gene TRBV2; 9 nucleotides align to TRBD1. The ends lost 6 bases at V and 5 bases at J; junction bases unmatched: 4. Germline values: CDR1 SNHLY, CDR2 FYNNEI. This CDR3 is 14 amino acids long. This CDR3 reads CASSPDRGTGELFF. The CDR3 DNA reads TGTGCCAGCAGCCCGGACAGGGGAACCGGGGAGCTGTTTTTT.

V and J are TRBV2 and TRBJ2-6; no definite D call. V lost 3 bases and J lost 6, with 12 bases in between. The germline V gene has CDR1 SNHLY and CDR2 FYNNEI. This CDR3 comprises 15 residues. The CDR3 DNA sequence: TGTGCCAGCAGTGAGGCAGTATCTTCGGCCAACGTCCTGACTTTC. This gives the protein CASSEAVSSANVLTF. Filled out from reference TRBV2 and TRBJ2-6, the complete variable domain reads EPEVTQTPSHQVTQMGQEVILRCVPISNHLYFYWYRQILGQKVEFLVSFYNNEISEKSEIFDDQFSVERPDGSNFTLKIRSTKLEDSAMYFCASSEAVSSANVLTFGAGSRLTVL.

The count of this clone is one. The chain is built from TRBV27 and TRBJ1-6; D possibly corresponds to TRBD1 (5 bases). V was trimmed by 2 bases and J by 8 bases, leaving 13 bases between them. Germline V CDR1 and CDR2: MNHEY, SMNVEV (reference sequence). CDR3 length: 15 amino acids. The CDR3 sequence: CASSLTASGYSPLHF. The CDR3 DNA reads TGTGCCAGCAGTTTAACGGCTTCAGGGTATTCACCCCTCCACTTT.

The V and J genes are TRBV5-1 and TRBJ2-1; TRBD1 might be the D (6 bases). Trimming removed 4 bases at V and 5 bases at J, with 16 bases between. CDR1 and CDR2 from the germline V gene are SGHRS and YFSETQ. This CDR3 comprises 15 residues. CDR3 DNA: TGCGCCAGCAGCCCCGGTCGGACAGCAGACAATGAGCAGTTCTTC. Protein product: CASSPGRTADNEQFF.

V and J are TRBV15 and TRBJ1-5; D gene ambiguous. Trimming removed 1 base at V and 0 bases at J, with 7 bases between. This CDR3 is 15 amino acids long. CDR1 is LNHNV and CDR2 is YYDKDF in the germline V gene (reference sequence). CDR3 in DNA: TGTGCCACCAGCAGAGGAAGCGGTAGCAATCAGCCCCAGCATTTT. Protein: CATSRGSGSNQPQHF.

The chain carries TRBV12-5 and TRBJ1-1; 12 positions match TRBD1. V lost 6 bases, J lost 10 bases, and 18 bases stayed unmatched. The CDR3 is 17 amino acids. CDR1 LGHNT and CDR2 FRNRAP come from the germline V gene. CDR3 sequence reads: CASGLGWGQGASGSAFF. The CDR3 DNA reads TGTGCTAGTGGCCTGGGATGGGGACAGGGGGCGTCTGGTTCAGCTTTCTTT.

In the case of this clone: Germline is not matched at one junction end, which may reflect a read error. This chain connects TRBV2 to TRBJ2-1; TRBD2 aligns across 9 bases. The CDR3 runs 13 residues. Germline V lookup: CDR1 SNHLY, CDR2 FYNNEI. The CDR3 bases are TGTGCCAGCAGTGAAGCGGGCGGGGGGGCTGAAATCTTC. This translates into CASSEAGGGAEIF.

The chain recombines TRBV4-1 with TRBJ1-2; D remains ambiguous. Germline V gene lookup returns CDR1 MGHRA and CDR2 YSYEKL. The CDR3 runs to 15 residues. The V end was cut by 3 bases, the J end by 6 bases, with 17 bases between. The CDR3 loop is CASSHKTDSSHGYTF. The CDR3, as DNA: TGCGCCAGCAGCCACAAGACGGACTCTTCCCATGGCTACACCTTC.

This clone showed up just once. The V and J genes are TRBV9 and TRBJ1-1, with D unclear. The CDR3 length is 15 residues. Trimming took off 2 bases at V and 0 bases at J, with 11 bases between the two ends. Per germline, CDR1 SGDLS and CDR2 YYNGEE. The CDR3 DNA reads TGTGCCAGCAGCGTCGCTGGGAGAATGAACACTGAAGCTTTCTTT. Its protein is CASSVAGRMNTEAFF.

V and J are TRBV5-1 and TRBJ2-1; no clear D gene. Germline CDR1 and CDR2: SGHRS and YFSETQ. Between the trimmed V and J ends, which lost 2 bases and 8 bases, there was a span of 8 bases. The CDR3 has 12 amino acids. CDR3 sequence: CASSFNVDEQFF. The CDR3 region has the DNA TGCGCCAGCAGCTTTAATGTCGATGAGCAGTTCTTC.

V gene TRBV3-1 (or the pseudogene TRBV3-2) combines with J gene TRBJ2-6; perhaps TRBD1 as D (5 bases). The CDR3 spans 17 residues. V was trimmed by 0 bases and J by 0 bases, leaving 9 bases between them. Germline loops: CDR1 LGHDT, CDR2 YNNKEL (reference sequence). CDR3 in amino acids: CASSQEGPLSGANVLTF. DNA of the CDR3: TGTGCCAGCAGCCAAGAGGGGCCCCTCTCTGGGGCCAACGTCCTGACTTTC.

The chain combines TRBV9 with TRBJ1-6, with no clear D. This CDR3 has 12 residues. V dropped 2 bases and J dropped 7 bases, with 4 bases sitting between them. Germline loops: CDR1 SGDLS, CDR2 YYNGEE. CDR3 region: CASSVGNSPLHF. CDR3 DNA sequence: TGTGCCAGCAGCGTGGGCAATTCACCCCTCCACTTT.

J is TRBJ1-2 and V is TRBV12-3 or TRBV12-4; 8 bases map to TRBD1. The ends lost 6 bases at V and 8 bases at J; junction bases unmatched: 8. There are 13 residues in the CDR3. CDR3: CASRISDRGGYTF. In DNA form, the CDR3 reads TGTGCCAGCAGGATAAGTGACAGGGGCGGCTACACCTTC.

The chain recombines TRBV4-1 with TRBJ1-5; the D is unclear. The ends were cut back, 2 bases at V and 5 bases at J, with 19 bases in the middle. CDR1 is MGHRA and CDR2 is YSYEKL in the germline V gene. The CDR3 is made up of 17 amino acids. The CDR3 region has the DNA TGCGCCAGCAGCCAAAACGGAGGACGGCGGAAGGATCAGCCCCAGCATTTT. This sequence encodes CASSQNGGRRKDQPQHF.

Written as DNA, the CDR3 is TGTGCCAGTAGTACCCCGACAGGGTTTGGTGGCTACACCTTC. Translating gives CASSTPTGFGGYTF. The chain carries TRBV19 and TRBJ1-2, with 7 bases lining up with TRBD1. This CDR3 is built from 14 residues. The germline V gene has CDR1 LNHDA and CDR2 SQIVND (reference sequence). V lost 4 bases to trimming and J lost 7 bases; unmatched junction nucleotides: 9.

This clone was seen only once. This chain uses TRBV29-1 with TRBJ1-3; D is possibly TRBD1 (6 bases). The CDR3 is 13 amino acids. V was trimmed by 0 bases and J by 4 bases, leaving 7 bases between them. From germline, CDR1 is SQVTM and CDR2 ANQGSEA. The CDR3 region has the DNA TGCAGCGTTGAAGAAGGACAGGGAAACACCATATATTTT. Its protein product is CSVEEGQGNTIYF.

V and J are TRBV19 and TRBJ1-2; D may be TRBD1 (5 bases). CDR1 LNHDA and CDR2 SQIVND come from the germline V gene (reference sequence). V was pared by 0 bases and J by 7 bases, with 12 bases between. This CDR3 spans 14 amino acids. The CDR3 here is CASSIDQGSGGYTF. CDR3 DNA: TGTGCCAGTAGTATAGATCAGGGATCGGGTGGCTACACCTTC.

As DNA, the CDR3 is TGTGCCTGGAGTGTTGGGACAGGGAGTATTTCACCCCTCCACTTT. Amino acid sequence: CAWSVGTGSISPLHF. This chain uses TRBV30 with TRBJ1-6, with 9 bases fitting TRBD1. With V trimmed by 0 bases and J by 9 bases, 6 bases remained unmatched. CDR3 length: 15 amino acids. CDR1 is GTSNPN and CDR2 is SVGIG in the germline V gene (reference sequence).

The rearrangement links TRBV5-1 to TRBJ2-7, with 13 nucleotides matching TRBD2. The trim removed 3 bases at V and 2 bases at J, leaving 5 bases unmatched. The CDR3 runs 16 residues. Germline V gene lookup returns CDR1 SGHRS and CDR2 YFSETQ. The CDR3 protein is CASSSPTSGGAYEQYF. The CDR3 nucleotides are TGCGCCAGCAGCTCACCAACTAGCGGGGGGGCCTACGAGCAGTACTTC.

V is TRBV7-9 and J is TRBJ1-6, with a weak D call TRBD1 (6 bases). The CDR3 is 15 residues long. The germline CDR1 and CDR2 sequences are SEHNR and FQNEAQ (reference sequence). V dropped 4 bases and J dropped 4 bases, with 11 bases sitting between them. The DNA of the CDR3 is TGTGCCAGCAGCTCAGTACAGGGATATAATTCACCCCTCCACTTT. Translating gives CASSSVQGYNSPLHF.

The chain is built from TRBV3-1 (or the pseudogene TRBV3-2) and TRBJ1-2; 7 bases map to TRBD1. The germline gives CDR1 LGHDT, CDR2 YNNKEL (reference sequence). The junction had 4 bases not matched to a gene; V was cut back by 2 bases and J by 7 bases. CDR3 size: 13 residues. CDR3 amino acids: CASSQRGPSGYTF. Here the CDR3 DNA reads TGTGCCAGCAGCCAAAGGGGGCCGTCTGGCTACACCTTC.

The chain has TRBV12-3 or TRBV12-4 and TRBJ1-2; TRBD1 might be the D (6 bases). CDR3 length: 13 residues. Here the CDR3 reads CACRGGPNYGYTF. CDR3 in DNA: TGTGCTTGCCGCGGGGGGCCTAACTATGGCTACACCTTC.

The V call is TRBV28, the J call TRBJ1-6; tentative D call: TRBD1 (5 bases). CDR3 size: 18 residues. Germline V lookup: CDR1 MDHEN, CDR2 SYDVKM. Trimming removed 6 bases at V and 0 bases at J, with 18 bases between. The CDR3 protein is CASSARAYGASYNSPLHF. CDR3 DNA sequence: TGTGCCAGCAGCGCCCGAGCCTATGGGGCCTCCTATAATTCACCCCTCCACTTT.

The rearrangement joins TRBV6-5 to TRBJ2-7; TRBD1 aligns across 7 bases. CDR1 MNHEY and CDR2 SVGAGI come from the germline V gene. The J segment lost 3 bases and the V segment lost 6 bases, leaving 11 bases of the junction unmatched. The CDR3 covers 15 residues. The CDR3: CASRVRGLRLYEQYV. DNA of the CDR3: TGTGCCAGCAGGGTGAGGGGGCTCCGACTCTACGAGCAGTACGTC.

The V gene is TRBV7-9, the J gene TRBJ1-1; no clear D. CDR1 SEHNR and CDR2 FQNEAQ come from the germline V gene (reference sequence). The CDR3 sequence is 10 residues long. Trimming took off 4 bases at V and 8 bases at J, with 5 bases between the two ends. For the CDR3, the DNA is TGTGCCAGCAGCTCGACAGAAGCTTTCTTT. Protein: CASSSTEAFF.

The V and J genes are TRBV11-2 and TRBJ1-1, with a possible D match to TRBD1 (6 bases). The CDR3 runs 14 residues. Trimming removed 6 bases at V and 1 base at J, with 12 bases between. CDR1 SGHAT and CDR2 FQNNGV come from the germline V gene. The CDR3 sequence is CASRTIRGNTEAFF. The CDR3 region has the DNA TGTGCCAGCAGGACCATCAGGGGGAACACTGAAGCTTTCTTT.